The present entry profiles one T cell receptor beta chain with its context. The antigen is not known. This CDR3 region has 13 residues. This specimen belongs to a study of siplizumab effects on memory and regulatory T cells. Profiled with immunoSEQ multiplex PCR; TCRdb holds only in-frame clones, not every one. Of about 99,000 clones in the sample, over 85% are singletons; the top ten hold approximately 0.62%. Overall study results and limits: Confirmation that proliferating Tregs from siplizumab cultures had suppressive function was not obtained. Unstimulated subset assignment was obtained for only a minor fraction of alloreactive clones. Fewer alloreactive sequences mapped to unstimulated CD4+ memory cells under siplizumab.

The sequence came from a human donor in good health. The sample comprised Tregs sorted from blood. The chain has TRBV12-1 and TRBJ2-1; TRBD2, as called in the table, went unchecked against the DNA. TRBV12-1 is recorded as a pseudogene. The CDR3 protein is CASSPRTRHWKFF. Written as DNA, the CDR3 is TGTGCCAGCAGCCCCAGGACTCGCCATTGGAAGTTCTTC.